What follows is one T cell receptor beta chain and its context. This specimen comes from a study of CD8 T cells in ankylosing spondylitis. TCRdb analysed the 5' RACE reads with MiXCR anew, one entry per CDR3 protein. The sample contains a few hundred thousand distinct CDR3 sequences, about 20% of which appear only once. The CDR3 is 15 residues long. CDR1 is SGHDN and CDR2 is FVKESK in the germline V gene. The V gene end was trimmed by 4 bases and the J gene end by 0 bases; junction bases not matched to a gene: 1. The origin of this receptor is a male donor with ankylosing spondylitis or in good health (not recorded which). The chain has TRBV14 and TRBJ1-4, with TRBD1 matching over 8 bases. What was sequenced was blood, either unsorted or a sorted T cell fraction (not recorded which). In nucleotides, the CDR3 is TGTGCCAGCAGCCCACAGGGGGCAACTAATGAAAAACTGTTTTTT. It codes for CASSPQGATNEKLFF.